These 4 T cell receptor beta chains came from one sample sequenced in a study of cytomegalovirus exposure and HLA in healthy donors. With 60 Vbeta and 13 Jbeta primers, the PCR was carried out. Profiled with immunoSEQ multiplex PCR; TCRdb holds only in-frame clones, not every one. The sample has roughly 160,000 clones; roughly 67% are singletons. Sequences were obtained from PBMCs. These receptors came from a woman aged 18-29 years in good health and CMV-seropositive.

The chain combines TRBV6-1 with TRBJ1-5; no reliable D call. This CDR3 region has 15 residues. Trimming shortened V by 3 bases and J by 10 bases, and 19 bases separated the two germline ends. The germline CDR1 and CDR2 sequences are MNHNS and SASEGT. CDR3 sequence reads: CASSELLRAGPPQHF. The CDR3 coding sequence is TGTGCCAGCAGTGAGCTTTTGAGGGCAGGTCCCCCCCAGCATTTT.

The chain joins TRBV13 to TRBJ2-2, with D possibly TRBD1 on 5 matching bases. CDR3 length equals 15 residues. The V end was cut by 4 bases, the J end by 2 bases, with 11 bases between. Germline CDR1 is PRHDT and CDR2 is FYEKMQ (reference sequence). CDR3 region: CASSSDSINTGELFF. The CDR3 DNA follows: TGTGCCAGCAGCTCCGACAGTATTAACACCGGGGAGCTGTTTTTT.

J is TRBJ2-7 and V is TRBV11-2, with D maybe TRBD1 (6 bases). Germline V gives CDR1 SGHAT, CDR2 FQNNGV. The CDR3 has 15 residues. V shed 5 bases and J shed 1 base, with 15 bases lying between them. CDR3 protein: CASSANAGTSYEQYF. CDR3 coding DNA: TGTGCCAGCAGCGCTAACGCCGGGACATCCTACGAGCAGTACTTC.

The CDR3 DNA is TGCAGCGTGGGACAACGTCAAGGCTACACCTTC. As protein: CSVGQRQGYTF. The chain is built from TRBV29-1 and TRBJ1-2; D may be TRBD1 (6 bases). From germline, CDR1 is SQVTM and CDR2 ANQGSEA. The CDR3 is 11 amino acids. The germline V and J ends were trimmed by 6 bases and 8 bases, with 13 bases remaining between them.